The 24 T cell receptor beta chains below come from one sample, sequenced in a study of kidney transplant recipient with SARS-CoV-2 infection. MiXCR, applied by TCRdb to the reads, yields one record per CDR3 protein. The data contain fewer than 250,000 distinct CDR3 sequences, around 30% of them singletons. The source material was a blood sample, sampled at baseline and on day 111 from a kidney transplant recipient. These receptors were collected from a male patient between 25 and 39 years old who had COVID-19 and was a kidney transplant recipient. Some T cells here may be from the graft donor.

The chain combines TRBV7-9 with TRBJ1-2; D not resolved. Germline CDR1 reads SEHNR; CDR2 reads FQNEAQ (reference sequence). V was cut by 4 bases and J by 4 bases, with 22 bases left in between. The CDR3 has 17 residues. CDR3 amino acids: CASSSKVYHGKTYGYTF. DNA of the CDR3: TGTGCCAGCAGCTCCAAGGTATACCATGGAAAGACCTATGGCTACACCTTC.

This clonotype occurred many times. The rearrangement links TRBV19 to TRBJ1-2; D may be TRBD1 (5 bases). The CDR3 spans 12 residues. V lost 1 base to trimming and J lost 7 bases, with 7 bases between them. CDR1 and CDR2 from the germline V gene are LNHDA and SQIVND (reference sequence). The CDR3 region is CASSIVGGGYTF. The CDR3 DNA follows: TGTGCCAGTAGTATAGTTGGGGGTGGCTACACCTTC.

To note about this clonotype: The junction departs from germline at one end; a sequencing error may be responsible. V usage is TRBV14 and J usage is TRBJ2-7; the D gene could be TRBD1 or TRBD2 (5 bases each). The J call is doubtful: the DNA matches TRBJ2-5 better. This CDR3 spans 18 amino acids. Germline lookup yields CDR1 SGHDN and CDR2 FVKESK. The CDR3 DNA sequence: TGTGCCAGCAACCAAGGGGTAGTGAGGGGTTTCGTTCAAGAGACCCAGTACTTC. It specifies CASNQGVVRGFVQETQYF.

With respect to this clonotype: This could be a read error, since a much larger clone is one nucleotide away. The chain uses TRBV5-4 and TRBJ2-6; D call uncertain. The CDR3 is made up of 16 amino acids. Germline CDR1 and CDR2: SGHNT and YYREEE (reference sequence). CDR3 loop: CTSSLGRASGANVLTF. In DNA form, the CDR3 reads TGTACCAGCAGCTTGGGCCGGGCCTCTGGGGCCAACGTCCTGACTTTC.

This clonotype showed up many times. The chain uses TRBV6-6 and TRBJ2-3; possibly TRBD2 for D (5 bases). This CDR3 is 13 amino acids long. V lost 10 bases and J 1 base, leaving 12 bases between the germline ends. The germline gives CDR1 MNHNY, CDR2 SVGAGI (reference sequence). The CDR3: CATVPAGTDTQYF. In nucleotides, the CDR3 is TGTGCCACAGTTCCAGCGGGCACAGATACGCAGTATTTT.

This clonotype has ten or more counts. The CDR3: CASSLGGTGGREQYF. In nucleotides, the CDR3 is TGTGCCAGCAGTTTAGGAGGGACAGGGGGCAGGGAGCAGTACTTC. The V gene is TRBV28, the J gene TRBJ2-7; 12 positions match TRBD1. CDR3 length: 15 residues. With V trimmed by 2 bases and J by 7 bases, 6 bases remained unmatched. Germline loops: CDR1 MDHEN, CDR2 SYDVKM. The full variable domain, in which reference TRBV28 and TRBJ2-7 provide the parts outside the CDR3, is DVKVTQSSRYLVKRTGEKVFLECVQDMDHENMFWYRQDPGLGLRLIYFSYDVKMKEKGDIPEGYSVSREKKERFSLILESASTNQTSMYLCASSLGGTGGREQYFGPGTRLTVT.

In the case of this clonotype: Being one base from a much bigger clone, this may be a read error. The chain links TRBV6-5 to TRBJ1-1; D gene ambiguous. This CDR3 region has 12 residues. The germline V gene has CDR1 MNHEY and CDR2 SVGAGI. The CDR3: CTSSLTETEAFF. DNA of the CDR3: TGTACCAGCAGCCTCACAGAGACTGAAGCTTTCTTT.

In its sample, this clonotype was seen many times. The gene calls are TRBV7-3 and TRBJ2-3; no definite D call. The ends were cut back, 5 bases at V and 0 bases at J, with 9 bases in the middle. The CDR3 is 14 residues long. Germline lookup yields CDR1 SGHTA and CDR2 FQGTGA. The CDR3 spells CASSPLGSTDTQYF. CDR3 nucleotides: TGTGCCAGCAGCCCCCTCGGGAGCACAGATACGCAGTATTTT.

This clonotype occurred many times. Mismatch with germline at one junction end may stem from a read error. For the CDR3, the DNA is TGTGCCAGCAGCACAGCTTCTCACGAGGGAAAGACCTATGGCTACACCTTC. Protein sequence: CASSTASHEGKTYGYTF. This rearrangement joins TRBV7-1 to TRBJ1-2; unclear D gene. TRBV7-1 is assigned to the ORF class and has an uncertain function. The CDR3 contains 17 residues.

As concerns this clonotype: A much larger clone sits a single nucleotide away, making a read error possible. The chain combines TRBV5-6 with TRBJ2-7, with TRBD2 matching over 7 bases. The germline V gene has CDR1 SGHDT and CDR2 YYEEEE. The CDR3 covers 15 residues. The CDR3 loop is CAGSLGGRAPYEQYF. CDR3 bases: TGTGCCGGCAGCTTGGGGGGGAGGGCCCCCTACGAGCAGTACTTC.

As to this clonotype: This may come from a read error, since a much larger clone is one base off. The rearrangement joins TRBV6-5 to TRBJ2-7; weak D call: TRBD1 (5 bases). The CDR3 spans 15 residues. Germline lookup yields CDR1 MNHEY and CDR2 SVGAGI. V lost 5 bases and J 0 bases, leaving 14 bases between the germline ends. CDR3 DNA: TGTGCCAGCAGTGAGAGGACATTCCTCTCCTACGAGCAGTACTTC. It is translated as CASSERTFLSYEQYF.

As concerns this clonotype: A clone one base away is much larger, so this may be a read error. The chain links TRBV5-1 to TRBJ2-5; D might be TRBD1 or TRBD2, each matching 5 bases. In germline, CDR1 is SGHRS, CDR2 YFSETQ. This CDR3 region has 15 residues. CDR3 coding DNA: TGCGCCAGCGGCTTGGAGGTCAGGGCTGGGGAGACCCAGTACTTC. This gives the protein CASGLEVRAGETQYF.

This clonotype was observed a single time. A much larger clone lies a single base off, so this may be a read error. CDR3 in DNA: TGTGCCAGCAGCGATAACTCTCCCATTTCAGGCTTGACCAGGGAGCTGTTTTTT. It specifies CASSDNSPISGLTRELFF. The chain couples TRBV3-1 to TRBJ2-2; no reliable D call. CDR3 length equals 18 residues. Germline values: CDR1 LGHDT, CDR2 YNNKEL (reference sequence). Trimming cost V 5 bases and J 9 bases, with 28 bases left between them. Variable domain in full (rest from reference TRBV3-1 and TRBJ2-2): DTAVSQTPKYLVTQMGNDKSIKCEQNLGHDTMYWYKQDSKKFLKIMFSYNNKELIINETVPNRFSPKSPDKAHLNLHINSLELGDSAVYFCASSDNSPISGLTRELFFGEGSRLTVL.

This clonotype occurred many times. The J gene is TRBJ1-2, the V gene TRBV5-3; no reliable D call. TRBV5-3 is placed among ORFs of uncertain function. V was shortened by 7 bases and J by 4 bases, with 23 bases between the two germline ends. This CDR3 spans 16 amino acids. The CDR3 reads CARPQQVVRKTYGYTF. CDR3 sequence (DNA): TGTGCCAGACCTCAGCAAGTGGTGAGAAAGACCTATGGCTACACCTTC.

This clonotype appeared many times. The genes are TRBV18 and TRBJ2-7; perhaps TRBD1 as D (6 bases). Per germline, CDR1 KGHSH and CDR2 LQKENI. The CDR3 covers 16 residues. The V end lost 3 bases, the J end lost 0 bases, and 15 bases lay between the germline ends. CDR3 protein: CASSPGTFTASYEQYF. The CDR3 bases are TGTGCCAGCTCACCCGGGACATTTACGGCCTCCTACGAGCAGTACTTC.

Worth noting for this clonotype: A much larger clonotype is one base distant, so this may be a read error. The rearrangement uses TRBV9 and TRBJ2-2; D remains ambiguous. Trimming took 3 bases from V and 8 from J, leaving 11 bases between them. Germline CDR1 reads SGDLS; CDR2 reads YYNGEE. The CDR3 contains 13 residues. CDR3 DNA sequence: TGTGCCAGCAGCGCCCAAGCCGGGGGGGAGCTGTTTTTT. Translated: CASSAQAGGELFF.

This clonotype was counted between two and nine times. This may be a read error: a much more frequent sequence differs by one nucleotide. The chain joins TRBV19 to TRBJ1-5, with 8 bases lining up with TRBD1. Trimming took 3 bases from V and 1 from J; bases not matched to a gene: 14. CDR3 length: 19 amino acids. The germline V gene has CDR1 LNHDA and CDR2 SQIVND (reference sequence). CDR3 sequence: CASSMRWTGSSYSNQPQHF. The DNA of the CDR3 is TGTGCCAGTAGTATGCGATGGACAGGGAGCAGTTACAGCAATCAGCCCCAGCATTTT.

This chain joins TRBV5-6 and TRBJ1-2; D call uncertain. Trimming took off 1 base at V and 0 bases at J, with 10 bases between the two ends. The CDR3 runs 15 residues. Looked up from germline, CDR1 is SGHDT and CDR2 is YYEEEE. The CDR3 nucleotides read TGTGCCAGCAGCTTGAAGTCAGACCCTAACTATGGCTACACCTTC. Encoded protein: CASSLKSDPNYGYTF.

This clonotype has a count of ten or more. J is TRBJ1-2 and V is TRBV24-1; D is uncertain. Germline V gene data show CDR1 as KGHDR and CDR2 as SFDVKD. Trimming took off 5 bases at V and 4 bases at J, with 22 bases between the two ends. The CDR3 length is 17 residues. The CDR3 loop is CATSGSGSTRKTYGYTF. Written as DNA, the CDR3 is TGTGCCACCAGTGGTTCTGGTAGTACCAGAAAGACCTATGGCTACACCTTC.

The sample holds many counts of this clonotype. V is TRBV4-3 and J is TRBJ1-2; D uncertain. The germline V gene encodes CDR1 LGHNA and CDR2 YSLEER. CDR3 length equals 17 residues. V lost 5 bases to trimming and J lost 4 bases, with 23 bases between them. The DNA of the CDR3 is TGCGCCAGCAGCAAGGTCAAAGGACGTCGAAAGACCTATGGCTACACCTTC. It codes for CASSKVKGRRKTYGYTF.

This clonotype came up many times. The genes are TRBV19 and TRBJ1-5, with 7 bases identical to TRBD1. Germline assignment: CDR1 LNHDA and CDR2 SQIVND (reference sequence). The J segment lost 6 bases and the V segment lost 7 bases, leaving 6 bases of the junction unmatched. The CDR3 length is 13 residues. In DNA form, the CDR3 reads TGTGCCAGTACCCTACACAGGGGTCAGCCCCAGCATTTT. It codes for CASTLHRGQPQHF.

A note on this clonotype: Since a much larger clone is just one base distant, this may be a read error. The rearrangement uses TRBV20-1 and TRBJ1-2; D perhaps matches TRBD1 (5 bases). The ends were cut back, 4 bases at V and 7 bases at J, with 13 bases in the middle. The CDR3 contains 12 residues. The germline V gene has CDR1 DFQATT and CDR2 SNEGSKA (reference sequence). CDR3 residues: CSAMGESSGYTF. The CDR3 nucleotides read TGCAGTGCTATGGGGGAGTCCTCTGGCTACACCTTC.

This clonotype is labeled medium-sized. J is TRBJ2-5 and V is TRBV6-5; TRBD2 aligns across 9 bases. Unmatched junction bases numbered 20, after V lost 5 bases and J lost 4 bases. Looked up from germline, CDR1 is MNHEY and CDR2 is SVGAGI. The CDR3 spans 19 residues. The CDR3 DNA is TGTGCCAGCAGTGATTGGTTAGCGGGAGCGGGTTCTTCTAGAGAGACCCAGTACTTC. It is translated as CASSDWLAGAGSSRETQYF.

As concerns this clonotype: Just one base apart from a much larger clone, this may be a read error. This rearrangement joins TRBV11-2 to TRBJ1-2; D unclear. Germline-derived CDR1 and CDR2 are SGHAT and FQNNGV. This CDR3 spans 17 amino acids. CDR3 in DNA: TGTGCCAGCAGCATAGATGGAACAAGCAGAAAGACCTATGGCTACACCTTC. Translated, it gives CASSIDGTSRKTYGYTF.